Listed below are T cell receptor beta chains from one sample, sequenced in a study of radiotherapy plus CTLA-4 blockade in lung cancer. Sequencing used immunoSEQ multiplex PCR; TCRdb keeps in-frame clones, though not all of them. The sample has approximately 90,000 clones, about 83% seen once. This specimen consisted of peripheral blood, obtained from a patient treated with radiotherapy plus ipilimumab. These receptors were obtained from a human donor with non-small cell lung cancer who had stable disease on radiotherapy plus ipilimumab. Each CDR3 is given with its conserved first and last residue. The D gene is left open where the match is weak. Clone size appears in some rows only: once, few, many, or a class for an expanded clone.

. | . | TRBJ1-1 | TRBV5-6 | CASSRPDGRNTEAFF | TGTGCCAGCAGCCGACCGGACGGGAGGAACACTGAAGCTTTCTTT
. | few | TRBJ1-1 | TRBV5-4 | CASSLAGSPEAFF | TGTGCCAGCAGCTTGGCCGGATCCCCTGAAGCTTTCTTT
. | . | TRBJ2-5 | TRBV27 | CASSERWSFGTQYF | TGTGCCAGCAGTGAGAGGTGGTCGTTCGGGACCCAGTACTTC
. | . | TRBJ2-7 | TRBV9 | CASSVASSSYEQYF | TGTGCCAGCAGCGTAGCCTCCAGTTCCTACGAGCAGTACTTC
TRBD1 | once | TRBJ2-1 | TRBV6-5 | CATGGTGGWDEQFF | TGTGCCACCGGAGGGACAGGGGGATGGGATGAGCAGTTCTTC
. | . | TRBJ2-7 | TRBV7-6 | CASSLARVAKDEQYF | TGTGCCAGCAGCTTAGCGCGGGTAGCAAAGGACGAGCAGTACTTC
TRBD2 | . | TRBJ2-7 | TRBV4-2 | CASSQTLAGAPYEQYF | TGTGCCAGCAGCCAAACACTAGCGGGAGCCCCCTACGAGCAGTACTTC
. | . | TRBJ1-4 | TRBV10-2 | CASSDPGFATNEKLFF | TGCGCCAGCAGTGATCCGGGGTTCGCAACTAATGAAAAACTGTTTTTT
. | . | TRBJ2-4 | TRBV7-2 | CASSLNWGAQNIQYF | TGTGCCAGCAGCTTAAATTGGGGAGCGCAAAACATTCAGTACTTC
. | . | TRBJ1-4 | TRBV30 | CAFGSSVGEKLFF | TGTGCCTTTGGATCGTCGGTCGGTGAAAAACTGTTTTTT
. | once | TRBJ2-7 | TRBV2 | CASLRGRDYEQYF | TGTGCCAGCCTAAGGGGCAGGGACTACGAGCAGTACTTC
TRBD1 | . | TRBJ1-4 | TRBV5-1 | CASNYGTDSEKLFF | TGCGCCAGCAACTACGGGACAGACTCTGAAAAACTGTTTTTT
TRBD1 | . | TRBJ2-5 | TRBV2 | CASSRTGFRETQYF | TGTGCCAGCTCTCGGACAGGGTTCAGAGAGACCCAGTACTTC
TRBD1 | . | TRBJ1-6 | TRBV7-2 | CASSFGQGTNSPLHF | TGTGCCAGCAGCTTCGGACAGGGTACCAATTCACCCCTCCACTTT
. | . | TRBJ2-7 | TRBV5-4 | CASSPEGGLTYEQYF | TGTGCCAGCAGCCCGGAGGGGGGGTTAACCTACGAGCAGTACTTC
. | few | TRBJ2-7 | TRBV7-9 | CASSLDRTSYEQYF | TGTGCCAGCAGCCTAGACAGGACGTCCTACGAGCAGTACTTC
TRBD2 | . | TRBJ2-5 | TRBV6-6 | CASSYGRLAGGETQYF | TGTGCCAGCAGTTACGGGAGACTAGCGGGAGGGGAGACCCAGTACTTC
TRBD2 | . | TRBJ2-2 | TRBV7-9 | CASSFWTRESGELFF | TGTGCCAGCAGCTTCTGGACTAGAGAATCCGGGGAGCTGTTTTTT
TRBD1 | . | TRBJ2-3 | TRBV28 | CASSSRDRVFSDTQYF | TGTGCCAGCAGTTCCCGGGACAGGGTGTTTTCAGATACGCAGTATTTT
. | . | TRBJ2-5 | TRBV5-1 | CASSLTYREQETQYF | TGCGCCAGCAGCTTAACATACCGGGAACAAGAGACCCAGTACTTC
. | . | TRBJ2-7 | TRBV5-1 | CASSSGNYEQYF | TGCGCCAGCAGCTCAGGGAACTACGAGCAGTACTTC
TRBD1 | once | TRBJ2-2 | TRBV2 | CASSFRQGSTGELFF | TGTGCCAGCAGCTTCCGACAGGGTAGCACCGGGGAGCTGTTTTTT
TRBD1 | . | TRBJ1-1 | TRBV9 | CASSVEGTGNTEAFF | TGTGCCAGCAGCGTAGAGGGGACAGGGAACACTGAAGCTTTCTTT
. | . | TRBJ1-6 | TRBV7-9 | CASSFGGDSPLHF | TGTGCCAGCAGCTTCGGAGGGGACTCACCCCTCCACTTT
TRBD1 | . | TRBJ2-7 | TRBV10-3 | CAIREGQAAEQYF | TGTGCCATCAGAGAGGGACAGGCGGCCGAGCAGTACTTC
TRBD1 | . | TRBJ2-7 | TRBV6-5 | CASSWGTVPYEQYF | TGTGCCAGCAGTTGGGGGACAGTCCCTTACGAGCAGTACTTC
TRBD2 | . | TRBJ2-1 | TRBV18 | CASSPGTSSNEQFF | TGTGCCAGCTCACCAGGGACTAGTTCGAATGAGCAGTTCTTC
TRBD2 | . | TRBJ2-7 | TRBV5-4 | CASSLGASGASYEQYF | TGTGCCAGCAGCTTGGGGGCTAGCGGGGCCTCCTACGAGCAGTACTTC
. | few | TRBJ2-1 | TRBV7-3 | CASSPRGQFGSYNEQFF | TGTGCCAGCAGCCCAAGGGGCCAGTTTGGCTCCTACAATGAGCAGTTCTTC
. | . | TRBJ1-2 | TRBV9 | CASSVGGIFNYGYTF | TGTGCCAGCAGCGTAGGCGGGATTTTTAACTATGGCTACACCTTC
. | . | TRBJ2-7 | TRBV19 | CASSRGQVTTYEQYF | TGTGCCAGTAGTAGGGGGCAGGTAACCACCTACGAGCAGTACTTC
. | . | TRBJ1-2 | TRBV27 | CASSLTRGGDGYTF | TGTGCCAGCAGTCTTACCAGGGGAGGAGATGGCTACACCTTC
TRBD1 | . | TRBJ1-5 | TRBV28 | CASRSGTGVQPQHF | TGTGCCAGCAGATCCGGGACAGGGGTTCAGCCCCAGCATTTT
TRBD1 | . | TRBJ2-5 | TRBV29-1 | CSVDPTGGAGKTQYF | TGCAGCGTTGACCCAACAGGGGGCGCAGGAAAGACCCAGTACTTC
. | . | TRBJ1-1 | TRBV6-1 | CASVYVTEAEAFF | TGTGCCAGCGTCTACGTCACCGAGGCGGAAGCTTTCTTT
. | . | TRBJ2-7 | TRBV5-1 | CASSLVTVTYEQYF | TGCGCCAGCAGCTTGGTTACGGTAACCTACGAGCAGTACTTC
. | . | TRBJ2-5 | TRBV7-2 | CASSLVVSREETQYF | TGTGCCAGCAGCTTAGTGGTGAGTCGGGAAGAGACCCAGTACTTC
. | . | TRBJ2-1 | TRBV7-2 | CASSSPFNEQFF | TGTGCCAGCAGCTCACCATTCAATGAGCAGTTCTTC
TRBD1 | . | TRBJ2-1 | TRBV19 | CASSIYGTGSYNEQFF | TGTGCCAGTAGTATCTATGGGACAGGGTCCTACAATGAGCAGTTCTTC